Presented here are 13 T cell receptor beta chains from one specimen sequenced in a study of shared clonotypes between healthy human individuals. The protocol was immunoSEQ multiplex PCR, while the TCRdb copy is restricted to in-frame clones and leaves out a portion. This sample yields about 2.5 million clones, of which roughly 92% are seen a single time; 0.37% belongs to the top ten. The sequencing sample was made of naive CD4+ T cells from PBMCs. Subset noted: CD45RA+ positively selected. These receptors originate from a man aged 18 to 30 in good health. Some clones in this sample may be carry-over from other donors' samples.

The rearrangement links TRBV5-1 to TRBJ2-4; 9 bases are shared with TRBD1. V was pared by 4 bases and J by 6 bases, with 8 bases of the junction left unmatched. Germline V gene data show CDR1 as SGHRS and CDR2 as YFSETQ. This CDR3 is 15 amino acids long. CDR3 nucleotide sequence: TGCGCCAGCAGCCGGCAACAGGGGGCGGGAAACATTCAGTACTTC. Translating it yields CASSRQQGAGNIQYF.

The chain uses TRBV2 and TRBJ2-1; D ambiguous. The CDR3 runs to 13 residues. V was shortened by 7 bases and J by 7 bases, with 14 bases between the two germline ends. Germline loops: CDR1 SNHLY, CDR2 FYNNEI. The CDR3 coding sequence is TGTGCCAGCAATCGGTTACTTTCTAATGAGCAGTTCTTC. As protein: CASNRLLSNEQFF.

The rearrangement joins TRBV13 to TRBJ2-3; D is uncertain. The CDR3 runs 13 residues. V lost 5 bases and J 4 bases, leaving 10 bases between the germline ends. The germline gives CDR1 PRHDT, CDR2 FYEKMQ (reference sequence). Written as DNA, the CDR3 is TGTGCCAGCAGCCCAGTTGGAGCAGATACGCAGTATTTT. It encodes CASSPVGADTQYF.

The V and J genes are TRBV5-4 and TRBJ2-7, with no clear D. This CDR3 has 14 amino acids. The V end was cut by 4 bases, the J end by 6 bases, with 17 bases between. The germline gives CDR1 SGHNT, CDR2 YYREEE (reference sequence). The CDR3 loop reads CASSPRYKGGEQYF. The CDR3 bases are TGTGCCAGCAGCCCCAGATACAAGGGCGGCGAGCAGTACTTC.

The J gene is TRBJ2-5, the V gene TRBV4-1, with 7 bases identical to TRBD2. There are 14 residues in the CDR3. Germline V gene lookup returns CDR1 MGHRA and CDR2 YSYEKL. With V trimmed by 4 bases and J by 4 bases, 6 bases remained unmatched. CDR3: CASSRGPGGETQYF. CDR3 sequence (DNA): TGCGCCAGCAGCCGAGGACCGGGGGGAGAGACCCAGTACTTC.

The chain uses TRBV21-1 and TRBJ2-4; no check of the table's D call, TRBD2, against the DNA was made. TRBV21-1 corresponds to a pseudogene. The length of the CDR3 is 16 residues. The CDR3 DNA sequence: TGTGCCAGCAGCCCCGAGGGATACGGAGCCAAAAACATTCAGTACTTC. Residues: CASSPEGYGAKNIQYF.

The V and J genes are TRBV2 and TRBJ2-2, with TRBD1 identical over 9 bases. Per the germline V gene, CDR1 is SNHLY and CDR2 is FYNNEI. J was trimmed by 7 bases and V by 4 bases; bases with no gene match: 13. The CDR3 has 17 amino acids. For the CDR3, the DNA is TGTGCCAGCAGTGGCTCCGGGACAGGGCCTCATCACGGGGAGCTGTTTTTT. Protein product: CASSGSGTGPHHGELFF.

As regards this clone: Distinct nucleotide sequences in the sample also encode this CDR3. This sequence joins TRBV27 and TRBJ2-1; 12 bases are a match to TRBD2. Germline-derived CDR1 and CDR2 are MNHEY and SMNVEV (reference sequence). Germline trimming cut 6 bases from V and 9 bases from J; bases unmatched to any gene: 9. The CDR3 spans 15 residues. The CDR3 loop reads CASSSLAGGPSEQFF. CDR3 DNA: TGTGCCAGCAGCTCCCTAGCGGGAGGGCCAAGTGAGCAGTTCTTC.

The genes are TRBV28 and TRBJ2-4, with a weak D call TRBD1 (6 bases). Germline CDR1 MDHEN, CDR2 SYDVKM. The V end was cut by 2 bases, the J end by 0 bases, with 14 bases between. The CDR3 consists of 17 residues. CDR3 amino acids: CASSLINPGVAKNIQYF. The DNA of the CDR3 is TGTGCCAGCAGTTTAATCAACCCAGGGGTAGCCAAAAACATTCAGTACTTC.

Points on this clone: Other DNA sequences of this sample code for an identical CDR3. This sequence joins TRBV6-1 and TRBJ2-7; unclear D gene. CDR1 MNHNS and CDR2 SASEGT come from the germline V gene. The CDR3 is 12 residues long. V lost 4 bases, J lost 4 bases, and 8 bases lay in between. The DNA of the CDR3 is TGTGCCAGCAGTGTCGGCGGATACGAGCAGTACTTC. Residues: CASSVGGYEQYF.

The chain carries TRBV5-1 and TRBJ2-3, with D maybe TRBD1 (6 bases). Germline values: CDR1 SGHRS, CDR2 YFSETQ. This CDR3 is built from 16 residues. The V gene lost 4 bases and the J gene lost 0 bases, with 15 bases spanning the gap. The CDR3 spells CASSEGRQGSTDTQYF. In DNA, the CDR3 is TGCGCCAGCAGCGAGGGCCGCCAGGGGAGCACAGATACGCAGTATTTT.

As to this clone: Other DNA sequences of this sample code for an identical CDR3. The chain is built from TRBV5-1 and TRBJ2-2; D unresolved. Germline V CDR1 and CDR2: SGHRS, YFSETQ. The V end was cut by 4 bases, the J end by 4 bases, with 8 bases between. The CDR3 length is 13 residues. CDR3 sequence (DNA): TGCGCCAGCAGCCCCGAACCCACCGGGGAGCTGTTTTTT. Its protein is CASSPEPTGELFF.

The V call is TRBV7-9, the J call TRBJ1-1; D is perhaps TRBD1 (5 bases). The germline V gene encodes CDR1 SEHNR and CDR2 FQNEAQ (reference sequence). The CDR3 covers 16 residues. V was clipped by 4 bases and J by 0 bases, with 15 bases between them. The CDR3 nucleotides are TGTGCCAGCAGCTCAAGGGACTGGGAACTGAACACTGAAGCTTTCTTT. Protein: CASSSRDWELNTEAFF.